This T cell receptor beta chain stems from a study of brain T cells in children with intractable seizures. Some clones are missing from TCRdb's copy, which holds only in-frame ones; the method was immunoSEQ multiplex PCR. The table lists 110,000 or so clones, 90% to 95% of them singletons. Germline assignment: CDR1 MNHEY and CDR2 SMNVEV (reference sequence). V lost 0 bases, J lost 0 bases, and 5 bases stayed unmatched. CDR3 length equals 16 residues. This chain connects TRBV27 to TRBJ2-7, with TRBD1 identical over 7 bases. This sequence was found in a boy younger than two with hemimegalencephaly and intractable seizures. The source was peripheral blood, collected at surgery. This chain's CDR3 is CASSLSGTVPSYEQYF. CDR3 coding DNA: TGTGCCAGCAGTTTATCGGGGACAGTCCCCTCCTACGAGCAGTACTTC.